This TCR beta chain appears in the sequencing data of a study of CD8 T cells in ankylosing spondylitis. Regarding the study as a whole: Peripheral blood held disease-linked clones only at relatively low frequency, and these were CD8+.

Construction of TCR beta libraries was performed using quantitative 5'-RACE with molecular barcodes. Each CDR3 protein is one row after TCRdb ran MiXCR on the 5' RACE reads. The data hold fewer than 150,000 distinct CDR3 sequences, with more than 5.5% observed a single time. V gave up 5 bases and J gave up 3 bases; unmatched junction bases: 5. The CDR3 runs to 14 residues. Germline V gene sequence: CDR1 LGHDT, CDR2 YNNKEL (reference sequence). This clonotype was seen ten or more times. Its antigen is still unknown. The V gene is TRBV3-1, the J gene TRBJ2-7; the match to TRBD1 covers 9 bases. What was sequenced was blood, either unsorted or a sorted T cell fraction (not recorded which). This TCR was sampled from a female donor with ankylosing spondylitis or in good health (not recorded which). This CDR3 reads CASSFWDRDYEQYF. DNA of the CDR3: TGTGCCAGCAGCTTCTGGGACAGGGACTACGAGCAGTACTTC.